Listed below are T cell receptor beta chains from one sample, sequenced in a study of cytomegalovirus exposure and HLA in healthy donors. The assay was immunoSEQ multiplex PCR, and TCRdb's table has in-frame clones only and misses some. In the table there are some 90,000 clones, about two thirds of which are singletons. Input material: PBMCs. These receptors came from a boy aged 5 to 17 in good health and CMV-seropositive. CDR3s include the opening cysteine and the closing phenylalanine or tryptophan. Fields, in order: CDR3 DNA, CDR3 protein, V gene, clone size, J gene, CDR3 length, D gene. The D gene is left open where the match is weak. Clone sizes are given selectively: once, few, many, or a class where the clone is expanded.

cdr3_nt: TGCGCCAGCAGCTTGGGACTAGCGGGAGTTAATGAGCAGTTCTTC; cdr3_aa: CASSLGLAGVNEQFF; v_call: TRBV5-1; clone_size: -; j_call: TRBJ2-1; cdr3_length: 15; d_call: TRBD2
cdr3_nt: TGTGCCAGCAGCTTTAGACTAGCGGGATATAAAGATGAGCAGTTCTTC; cdr3_aa: CASSFRLAGYKDEQFF; v_call: TRBV7-2; clone_size: -; j_call: TRBJ2-1; cdr3_length: 16; d_call: TRBD2
cdr3_nt: TGTGCCAGTAGTATAGGTGGCCCCACAGGCTCCTACGAGCAGTACTTC; cdr3_aa: CASSIGGPTGSYEQYF; v_call: TRBV19; clone_size: -; j_call: TRBJ2-7; cdr3_length: 16; d_call: -
cdr3_nt: TGTGCCAGCAGCGTAGGGGAGTCCCCTTATGAGCAGTTCTTC; cdr3_aa: CASSVGESPYEQFF; v_call: TRBV9; clone_size: -; j_call: TRBJ2-1; cdr3_length: 14; d_call: -
cdr3_nt: TGTGCCAGTAGTGATCTGGGGCTCAGGGCTGAAGCTTTCTTT; cdr3_aa: CASSDLGLRAEAFF; v_call: TRBV19; clone_size: -; j_call: TRBJ1-1; cdr3_length: 14; d_call: -
cdr3_nt: TGTGCCAGCAGCTCGGGGTTCTTCCGGGATCAGCCCCAGCATTTT; cdr3_aa: CASSSGFFRDQPQHF; v_call: TRBV5-8; clone_size: -; j_call: TRBJ1-5; cdr3_length: 15; d_call: -
cdr3_nt: TGTGCTAGCAGCCCTGAGGCGAGCTCCTACAATGAGCAGTTCTTC; cdr3_aa: CASSPEASSYNEQFF; v_call: TRBV7-7; clone_size: -; j_call: TRBJ2-1; cdr3_length: 15; d_call: -
cdr3_nt: TGTGCCAGCAGTCCGGGCAGGGGTGGTGGCTACACCTTC; cdr3_aa: CASSPGRGGGYTF; v_call: TRBV5-4; clone_size: -; j_call: TRBJ1-2; cdr3_length: 13; d_call: -
cdr3_nt: TGTGCCACCAGCAGAGAGGGGGGAGTAGGGTTTCAGCCCCAGCATTTT; cdr3_aa: CATSREGGVGFQPQHF; v_call: TRBV15; clone_size: -; j_call: TRBJ1-5; cdr3_length: 16; d_call: -
cdr3_nt: TGTGCCAGCAGCCACGGGGGGGCTACCTACGAGCAGTACTTC; cdr3_aa: CASSHGGATYEQYF; v_call: TRBV5-4; clone_size: few; j_call: TRBJ2-7; cdr3_length: 14; d_call: TRBD2
cdr3_nt: TGCGCCAGCAGTCAATCGGCGGGGGCGCCGTCCTATAATTCACCCCTCCACTTT; cdr3_aa: CASSQSAGAPSYNSPLHF; v_call: TRBV23-1; clone_size: -; j_call: TRBJ1-6; cdr3_length: 18; d_call: -
cdr3_nt: TGTGCCAGCAGTCCAACCGGACAGGACTACACCGGGGAGCTGTTTTTT; cdr3_aa: CASSPTGQDYTGELFF; v_call: TRBV25-1; clone_size: -; j_call: TRBJ2-2; cdr3_length: 16; d_call: TRBD1
cdr3_nt: TGTGCCACCAGCAGAGGGACCGGGACATCCACAGCCAAAAACATTCAGTACTTC; cdr3_aa: CATSRGTGTSTAKNIQYF; v_call: TRBV15; clone_size: -; j_call: TRBJ2-4; cdr3_length: 18; d_call: -
cdr3_nt: TGCGCCAGCAGCCAGAATATGAACAGGGGTGGTGGCTACACCTTC; cdr3_aa: CASSQNMNRGGGYTF; v_call: TRBV5-1; clone_size: -; j_call: TRBJ1-2; cdr3_length: 15; d_call: TRBD1
cdr3_nt: TGCGCCAGCGGACTCCCAAGCACAGATACGCAGTATTTT; cdr3_aa: CASGLPSTDTQYF; v_call: TRBV5-1; clone_size: -; j_call: TRBJ2-3; cdr3_length: 13; d_call: -
cdr3_nt: TGTGCCACCAGCAGTGTAGGGGAAACTTACGAGCAGTACTTC; cdr3_aa: CATSSVGETYEQYF; v_call: TRBV15; clone_size: few; j_call: TRBJ2-7; cdr3_length: 14; d_call: -
cdr3_nt: TGCAGCGTTGGAAGCACAGGGGATTTCAGCGAAGCTTTCTTT; cdr3_aa: CSVGSTGDFSEAFF; v_call: TRBV29-1; clone_size: -; j_call: TRBJ1-1; cdr3_length: 14; d_call: TRBD1
cdr3_nt: TGTGCCAGCATAAGGAGGGAGAACACTGAAGCTTTCTTT; cdr3_aa: CASIRRENTEAFF; v_call: TRBV28; clone_size: few; j_call: TRBJ1-1; cdr3_length: 13; d_call: -
cdr3_nt: TGTGCCAGCAGCTTCCGGACAGGGGGCACTGAAGCTTTCTTT; cdr3_aa: CASSFRTGGTEAFF; v_call: TRBV7-9; clone_size: -; j_call: TRBJ1-1; cdr3_length: 14; d_call: TRBD1
cdr3_nt: TGTGCCAGCAGCCAACGACTAGCGGAGGTCACAGATACGCAGTATTTT; cdr3_aa: CASSQRLAEVTDTQYF; v_call: TRBV4-2; clone_size: -; j_call: TRBJ2-3; cdr3_length: 16; d_call: TRBD2
cdr3_nt: TGCGCCAGCAGCCAGAGCGGGGCCCTAGCGAACACCGGGGAGCTGTTTTTT; cdr3_aa: CASSQSGALANTGELFF; v_call: TRBV4-3; clone_size: -; j_call: TRBJ2-2; cdr3_length: 17; d_call: TRBD2
cdr3_nt: TGTGCCCCACGGTCAGGAAACTATGGCTACACCTTC; cdr3_aa: CAPRSGNYGYTF; v_call: TRBV15; clone_size: -; j_call: TRBJ1-2; cdr3_length: 12; d_call: -
cdr3_nt: TGCGCCAGCAGCTTGGGCCGGGAGTCCTACGAGCAGTACTTC; cdr3_aa: CASSLGRESYEQYF; v_call: TRBV5-1; clone_size: -; j_call: TRBJ2-7; cdr3_length: 14; d_call: -
cdr3_nt: TGTGCCAGCACCAACTACGGGACAGGTCGCACAGATACGCAGTATTTT; cdr3_aa: CASTNYGTGRTDTQYF; v_call: TRBV7-9; clone_size: -; j_call: TRBJ2-3; cdr3_length: 16; d_call: TRBD1
cdr3_nt: TGTGCTAGTGGTCCGGAGGCAGGTTTACCAGATACGCAGTATTTT; cdr3_aa: CASGPEAGLPDTQYF; v_call: TRBV12-5; clone_size: -; j_call: TRBJ2-3; cdr3_length: 15; d_call: -
cdr3_nt: TGTGCCAGCAGCGTAGCCTTCGGGGGGACTGAAGCTTTCTTT; cdr3_aa: CASSVAFGGTEAFF; v_call: TRBV9; clone_size: -; j_call: TRBJ1-1; cdr3_length: 14; d_call: -
cdr3_nt: TGTGCCAGCAGCCTTTTGACAGGGGCCGACGGGGAGCTGTTTTTT; cdr3_aa: CASSLLTGADGELFF; v_call: TRBV4-2; clone_size: -; j_call: TRBJ2-2; cdr3_length: 15; d_call: TRBD1
cdr3_nt: TGTGCCAGCAGCGTAGGGCCAACCACCACTGAAGCTTTCTTT; cdr3_aa: CASSVGPTTTEAFF; v_call: TRBV9; clone_size: once; j_call: TRBJ1-1; cdr3_length: 14; d_call: -
cdr3_nt: TGTGCCAGCAGTTCTCGGTTGCCGGGAGTGGGAACCGAGCAGTACTTC; cdr3_aa: CASSSRLPGVGTEQYF; v_call: TRBV2; clone_size: few; j_call: TRBJ2-7; cdr3_length: 16; d_call: -
cdr3_nt: TGTGCCAGCAGTAAGCAAGGGGCAATGGAAGCTTTCTTT; cdr3_aa: CASSKQGAMEAFF; v_call: TRBV2; clone_size: -; j_call: TRBJ1-1; cdr3_length: 13; d_call: -
cdr3_nt: TGTGCCAGTAGTGTGGGCCCGGGACTGCTATACGAGCAGTACTTC; cdr3_aa: CASSVGPGLLYEQYF; v_call: TRBV19; clone_size: -; j_call: TRBJ2-7; cdr3_length: 15; d_call: -
cdr3_nt: TGCAGTGCTCAGACAGGGATCGGCTACACCTTC; cdr3_aa: CSAQTGIGYTF; v_call: TRBV20-1; clone_size: -; j_call: TRBJ1-2; cdr3_length: 11; d_call: TRBD1
cdr3_nt: TGCAGCGTTTCTACAGGGTACGAGCAGTTCTTC; cdr3_aa: CSVSTGYEQFF; v_call: TRBV29-1; clone_size: -; j_call: TRBJ2-1; cdr3_length: 11; d_call: -
cdr3_nt: TGTGCCAGCAGCTACTACACAGGGAGGGGCGGGGAGACCCAGTACTTC; cdr3_aa: CASSYYTGRGGETQYF; v_call: TRBV5-5; clone_size: few; j_call: TRBJ2-5; cdr3_length: 16; d_call: -
cdr3_nt: TGCGCCAGCTCAGCTACTAGCGGGGGCTACAATGAGCAGTTCTTC; cdr3_aa: CASSATSGGYNEQFF; v_call: TRBV5-1; clone_size: -; j_call: TRBJ2-1; cdr3_length: 15; d_call: TRBD2
cdr3_nt: TGTGCCAGCAGCCTCGGACAGGGCCGGGACTATGGCTACACCTTC; cdr3_aa: CASSLGQGRDYGYTF; v_call: TRBV5-4; clone_size: -; j_call: TRBJ1-2; cdr3_length: 15; d_call: TRBD1
cdr3_nt: TGTGCCAGTAGTACCTCAACAGGGGGGATGAATGGACTGTTTTTT; cdr3_aa: CASSTSTGGMNGLFF; v_call: TRBV19; clone_size: few; j_call: TRBJ1-4; cdr3_length: 15; d_call: TRBD1
cdr3_nt: TGTGCCAGCAGCCAGGACAGGCCCTACGAGCAGTACTTC; cdr3_aa: CASSQDRPYEQYF; v_call: TRBV6-6; clone_size: once; j_call: TRBJ2-7; cdr3_length: 13; d_call: TRBD1
cdr3_nt: TGCGCCAGCAGCACCGGACAGGGAGATTACTATGGCTACACCTTC; cdr3_aa: CASSTGQGDYYGYTF; v_call: TRBV5-1; clone_size: -; j_call: TRBJ1-2; cdr3_length: 15; d_call: TRBD1
cdr3_nt: TGTGCCTGGAGTGTATCTAAAGAGCAGTTCTTC; cdr3_aa: CAWSVSKEQFF; v_call: TRBV30; clone_size: -; j_call: TRBJ2-1; cdr3_length: 11; d_call: -
cdr3_nt: TGCGCCAGCAGCTTTTGGGACACCTCCATGAACACTGAAGCTTTCTTT; cdr3_aa: CASSFWDTSMNTEAFF; v_call: TRBV5-1; clone_size: -; j_call: TRBJ1-1; cdr3_length: 16; d_call: -
cdr3_nt: TGTGCCAGCAGCTTATCCGGGCGGGGAGGAATCGATGGCTACACCTTC; cdr3_aa: CASSLSGRGGIDGYTF; v_call: TRBV11-1; clone_size: once; j_call: TRBJ1-2; cdr3_length: 16; d_call: -
cdr3_nt: TGTGCCAGCAGCCCGACAGGGCCCCTTCTGTATAGCAATCAGCCCCAGCATTTT; cdr3_aa: CASSPTGPLLYSNQPQHF; v_call: TRBV7-8; clone_size: -; j_call: TRBJ1-5; cdr3_length: 18; d_call: TRBD1
cdr3_nt: TGTGCCAGCAGGGTGGGGCTAAACTTTCTCCCAGATACGCAGTATTTT; cdr3_aa: CASRVGLNFLPDTQYF; v_call: TRBV27; clone_size: -; j_call: TRBJ2-3; cdr3_length: 16; d_call: -
cdr3_nt: TGTGCCAGTAGTACCCCCTGGACTAGCGGGGGGTTAGGGGCCAACGTCCTGACTTTC; cdr3_aa: CASSTPWTSGGLGANVLTF; v_call: TRBV19; clone_size: -; j_call: TRBJ2-6; cdr3_length: 19; d_call: TRBD2
cdr3_nt: TGTGCCAGCCGCCCTCAGGACAAAAACATTCAGTACTTC; cdr3_aa: CASRPQDKNIQYF; v_call: TRBV27; clone_size: -; j_call: TRBJ2-4; cdr3_length: 13; d_call: -
cdr3_nt: TGCGCCAGCAGCCAAGGCGGGTGGAGTGGCTACACCTTC; cdr3_aa: CASSQGGWSGYTF; v_call: TRBV4-1; clone_size: -; j_call: TRBJ1-2; cdr3_length: 13; d_call: -
cdr3_nt: TGTGCCAGCACCACGGACAGTTTTCATCAGCCCCAGCATTTT; cdr3_aa: CASTTDSFHQPQHF; v_call: TRBV6-1; clone_size: few; j_call: TRBJ1-5; cdr3_length: 14; d_call: -
cdr3_nt: TGTGCCAGCAGCTTATCCCCTAACCCGCGTACCTACGAGCAGTACTTC; cdr3_aa: CASSLSPNPRTYEQYF; v_call: TRBV7-2; clone_size: -; j_call: TRBJ2-7; cdr3_length: 16; d_call: -
cdr3_nt: TGCGCCAGCAGAACTACAGGGATCCCAGATACGCAGTATTTT; cdr3_aa: CASRTTGIPDTQYF; v_call: TRBV5-1; clone_size: -; j_call: TRBJ2-3; cdr3_length: 14; d_call: -
cdr3_nt: TGCAGCGTTGAAGGTTCCGTGGACAGGGAGAATGAGCAGTTCTTC; cdr3_aa: CSVEGSVDRENEQFF; v_call: TRBV29-1; clone_size: -; j_call: TRBJ2-1; cdr3_length: 15; d_call: TRBD1